This is a list of T cell receptor beta chains from one sample in a study of blood T cell repertoires in COVID-19. Assay: immunoSEQ multiplex PCR; the TCRdb copy retains only in-frame clones and omits some. The repertoire includes about 94,000 clones, around 75% of them detected once, and roughly 6.3% sits in the top ten. The material sequenced was peripheral blood. These receptors all come from a man in his 70s with COVID-19, enrolled during active disease. CDR3s include the opening cysteine and the closing phenylalanine or tryptophan. Fields, in order: CDR3 DNA, CDR3 protein, J gene, D gene, V gene, clone size. D genes are given only for firm matches. Clone size appears in some rows only: once, few, many, or a class for an expanded clone.

TGTGCCAGTAGTATTGCAGGGATCTCTTCCTACGAGCAGTACTTC	CASSIAGISSYEQYF	TRBJ2-7	.	TRBV19	.
TGTGCCAGTAGTATATACAGAAACTATGGCTACACCTTC	CASSIYRNYGYTF	TRBJ1-2	.	TRBV19	few
TGTGCCAGCAGCCAAACCCAGACAGCTGGAAACACCATATATTTT	CASSQTQTAGNTIYF	TRBJ1-3	.	TRBV4-2	.
TGTGCCAGCAGTTTAGGGACAGGGGTAGCGGCACGTAGCACAGATACGCAGTATTTT	CASSLGTGVAARSTDTQYF	TRBJ2-3	TRBD1	TRBV28	.
TGTGCCAGCAGTTTCAGGGGCGGTAATGAAAAACTGTTTTTT	CASSFRGGNEKLFF	TRBJ1-4	.	TRBV6-6	.
TGTGCCAGCAGTCCCCGGACAGGGATCGAGCAGTACTTC	CASSPRTGIEQYF	TRBJ2-7	TRBD1	TRBV12-3/TRBV12-4	.
TGCAGTGCTCAGACAGGGGCTGGCTACACCTTC	CSAQTGAGYTF	TRBJ1-2	TRBD1	TRBV20-1	.
TGCAGCGCAAGACAGGGTTCTTATTCACCCCTCCACTTT	CSARQGSYSPLHF	TRBJ1-6	TRBD1	TRBV29-1	once
TGTGCCAGCAGCAGTCGGACAGTCCACTATGGCTACACCTTC	CASSSRTVHYGYTF	TRBJ1-2	.	TRBV11-2	.
TGCGCCAGCAGCTTGGCCGGGACAGGGGGACGTGATACGCAGTATTTT	CASSLAGTGGRDTQYF	TRBJ2-3	TRBD1	TRBV5-1	.
TGTGCCAGCAGTTCGACAGAAACGAACTATGGCTACACCTTC	CASSSTETNYGYTF	TRBJ1-2	.	TRBV27	many
TGTGCCAGCAGTTACCGTTCCGGGGGCAATCAGCCCCAGCATTTT	CASSYRSGGNQPQHF	TRBJ1-5	.	TRBV6-5	.
TGCAGTGCTTCCGGGACTAGCGAGCAGTACTTC	CSASGTSEQYF	TRBJ2-7	TRBD2	TRBV20-1	.
TGTGCCAGCAGTTCCGGGACAGGGTACGAGCAGTACTTC	CASSSGTGYEQYF	TRBJ2-7	TRBD1	TRBV6-5	.